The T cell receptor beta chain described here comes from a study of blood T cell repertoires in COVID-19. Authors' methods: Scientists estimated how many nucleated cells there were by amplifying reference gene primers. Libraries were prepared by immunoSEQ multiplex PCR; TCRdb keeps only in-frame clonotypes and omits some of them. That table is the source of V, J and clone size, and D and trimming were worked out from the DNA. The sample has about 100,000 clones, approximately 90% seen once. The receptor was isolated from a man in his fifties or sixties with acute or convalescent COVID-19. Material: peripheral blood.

This CDR3 reads CASSFPLPGTTNEKLFF. In nucleotides, the CDR3 is TGTGCCAGCAGTTTTCCCCTTCCAGGCACCACTAATGAAAAACTGTTTTTT. J is TRBJ1-4 and V is TRBV28, with no clear D. CDR3 length: 17 amino acids. Germline lookup yields CDR1 MDHEN and CDR2 SYDVKM. V was shortened by 3 bases and J by 2 bases, with 16 bases between the two germline ends.